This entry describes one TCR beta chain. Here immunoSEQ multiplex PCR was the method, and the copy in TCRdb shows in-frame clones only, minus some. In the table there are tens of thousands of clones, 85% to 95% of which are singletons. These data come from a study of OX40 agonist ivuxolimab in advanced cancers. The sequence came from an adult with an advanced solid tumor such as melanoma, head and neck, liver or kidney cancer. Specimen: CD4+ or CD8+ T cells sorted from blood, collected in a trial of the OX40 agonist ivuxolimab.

The CDR3 loop is CASSLWSRGQGYGYTF. CDR3 coding DNA: TGTGCCAGCAGTTTATGGAGTCGGGGACAGGGCTATGGCTACACCTTC. The V and J genes are TRBV28 and TRBJ1-2, with 9 positions matching TRBD1. V gave up 0 bases and J gave up 4 bases; unmatched junction bases: 6. The germline V gene encodes CDR1 MDHEN and CDR2 SYDVKM. The CDR3 consists of 16 residues.